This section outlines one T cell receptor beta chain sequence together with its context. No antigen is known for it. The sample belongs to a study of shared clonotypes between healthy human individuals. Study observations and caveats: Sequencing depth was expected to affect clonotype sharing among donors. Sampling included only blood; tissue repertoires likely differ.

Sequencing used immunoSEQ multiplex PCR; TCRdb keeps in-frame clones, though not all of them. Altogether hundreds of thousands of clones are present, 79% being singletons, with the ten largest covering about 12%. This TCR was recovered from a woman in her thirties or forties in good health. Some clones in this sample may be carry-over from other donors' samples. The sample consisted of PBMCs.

The CDR3 region is CSVEDRGMNTEAFF. CDR3 bases: TGCAGCGTTGAAGACAGGGGAATGAACACTGAAGCTTTCTTT. The chain joins TRBV29-1 to TRBJ1-1, with D possibly matching TRBD1 (6 bases). The V and J ends lost 0 bases and 0 bases respectively, with 8 bases between them. This CDR3 has 14 residues. CDR1 is SQVTM and CDR2 is ANQGSEA in the germline V gene.